The sequence of this T cell receptor beta chain was determined in a study of T cells in Graves' hyperthyroidism and ophthalmopathy. At the level of the study: At initial diagnosis, before any treatment had begun, peripheral blood was obtained.

The CDR3 spans 13 residues. V dropped 6 bases and J dropped 2 bases, with 11 bases sitting between them. The germline V gene has CDR1 SGHRS and CDR2 YFSETQ. The sample holds many counts of this clonotype. Disease duration under 2 months; hyperthyroidism patients were aged 18 to 65. It was uncontrolled infection, other autoimmune disease, pregnancy or lactation that excluded patients. Diagnosis rested on symptoms, serum thyroxine and TRAb, thyroid ultrasound, and orbital computed tomography. The source material, RNA transcripts, was used to amplify TCR beta CDR3 regions. During a first-round RT-PCR of the TCR CDR3, the HTBI primer set was used. TCRdb reanalysed the multiplex PCR reads using MiXCR and keeps one entry per CDR3 protein. This sample has 300,000 to 400,000 distinct CDR3 sequences, with around 14% found just once.

The specimen sequenced was blood. The TCR sequence derives from a woman aged 55-75 years with Graves' hyperthyroidism. This chain connects TRBV5-1 to TRBJ1-1; tentatively, D is TRBD1 (5 bases). The CDR3 DNA is TGCGCCAGCATCGGGACGGGTAACACTGAAGCTTTCTTT. Its translation: CASIGTGNTEAFF.